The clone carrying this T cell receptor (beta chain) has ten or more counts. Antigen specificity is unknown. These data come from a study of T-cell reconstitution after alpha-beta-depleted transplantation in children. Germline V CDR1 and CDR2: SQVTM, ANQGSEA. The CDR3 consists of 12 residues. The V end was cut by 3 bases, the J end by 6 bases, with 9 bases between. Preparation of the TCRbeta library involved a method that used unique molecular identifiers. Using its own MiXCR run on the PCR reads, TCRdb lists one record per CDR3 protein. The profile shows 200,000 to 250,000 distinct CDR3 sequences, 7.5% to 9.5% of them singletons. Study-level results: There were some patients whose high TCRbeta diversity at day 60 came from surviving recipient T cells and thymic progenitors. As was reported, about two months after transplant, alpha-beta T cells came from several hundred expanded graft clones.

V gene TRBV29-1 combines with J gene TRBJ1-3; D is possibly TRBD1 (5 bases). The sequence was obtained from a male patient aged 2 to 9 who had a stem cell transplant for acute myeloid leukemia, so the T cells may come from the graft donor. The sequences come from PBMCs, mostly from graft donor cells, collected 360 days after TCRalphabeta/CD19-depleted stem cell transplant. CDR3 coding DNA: TGCAGCGTTGAGGCAGGGCCAAACACCATATATTTT. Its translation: CSVEAGPNTIYF. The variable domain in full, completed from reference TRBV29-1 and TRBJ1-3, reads SAVISQKPSRDICQRGTSLTIQCQVDSQVTMMFWYRQQPGQSLTLIATANQGSEATYESGFVIDKFPISRPNLTFSTLTVSNMSPEDSSIYLCSVEAGPNTIYFGEGSWLTVV.